This passage covers 26 T cell receptor beta chains from one sample sequenced in a study of blood T cell repertoires in COVID-19. TCRdb keeps only in-frame clones here, not all; method: immunoSEQ multiplex PCR. The sample has tens of thousands of clones; 80% to 90% are singletons. The sample was peripheral blood. The receptors here all came from a woman of 80 years or more with active or convalescent COVID-19.

The V and J genes are TRBV5-1 and TRBJ2-5, with TRBD1 identical over 10 bases. Germline V gene sequence: CDR1 SGHRS, CDR2 YFSETQ. The CDR3 spans 15 residues. V lost 0 bases and J lost 5; bases outside the gene matches: 4. CDR3 region: CASSLGQGAWETQYF. In nucleotides, the CDR3 is TGCGCCAGCAGCTTGGGACAGGGGGCCTGGGAGACCCAGTACTTC.

This chain uses TRBV28 with TRBJ1-2; D may be TRBD1 (6 bases). This CDR3 is 16 amino acids long. CDR1 and CDR2 (germline): MDHEN, SYDVKM. The ends were cut back, 4 bases at V and 2 bases at J, with 17 bases in the middle. The DNA for the CDR3 is TGTGCCAGCAGTTCGACCAGATATCAGGGGAACTATGGCTACACCTTC. The encoded protein is CASSSTRYQGNYGYTF.

This clone has a handful of counts. This chain connects TRBV5-5 to TRBJ2-1; 9 bases line up with TRBD1. The V and J ends lost 7 bases and 4 bases, in that order; junction bases with no gene match: 21. The CDR3 length is 19 residues. CDR1 is SGHKS and CDR2 is YYEKEE in the germline V gene (reference sequence). The CDR3 coding sequence is TGTGCCAGCGCCTGGAGGGACAGGGTTTTGGGGACAAATTACAATGAGCAGTTCTTC. Amino acids: CASAWRDRVLGTNYNEQFF.

CDR3 region: CASSYSGLTSDTQYF. The CDR3 nucleotides are TGTGCCAGCAGTTACTCGGGACTAACTTCAGATACGCAGTATTTT. V and J are TRBV6-5 and TRBJ2-3; 7 nucleotides match TRBD2. Looked up from germline, CDR1 is MNHEY and CDR2 is SVGAGI. Trimming at V came to 0 bases and at J to 4 bases, leaving 4 bases not matched to a gene. This CDR3 has 15 amino acids.

This rearrangement joins TRBV25-1 to TRBJ1-6; TRBD1 agrees at 7 bases. This CDR3 is 14 amino acids long. CDR1 is MGHDK, CDR2 SYGVNS, per germline. V was pared by 3 bases and J by 9 bases, with 5 bases of the junction left unmatched. Written as DNA, the CDR3 is TGTGCCAGCAGTGAGCCGGGACAGAGTTCACCCCTCCACTTT. This encodes CASSEPGQSSPLHF.

This chain uses TRBV4-1 with TRBJ1-2; 12 bases are shared with TRBD1. V gave up 4 bases and J gave up 7 bases; unmatched junction bases: 13. The CDR3 extends over 17 amino acids. CDR1 is MGHRA, CDR2 YSYEKL, per germline. This CDR3 reads CASSRTDPGQGASGYTF. The CDR3 DNA sequence: TGCGCCAGCAGCCGCACAGACCCGGGACAGGGGGCTTCTGGCTACACCTTC.

In regard to this clone: This sequence may be a read error, since a much larger clone differs from it by one base. This sequence joins TRBV28 and TRBJ1-5; the D is unclear. This CDR3 region has 16 residues. CDR1 MDHEN and CDR2 SYDVKM come from the germline V gene. V was shortened by 7 bases and J by 2 bases, with 18 bases between the two germline ends. Written as DNA, the CDR3 is TGTGCCAGCAAGCACTCGAAGACTGGCGGCAATCAGCCCCAGCATTTT. Encoded protein: CASKHSKTGGNQPQHF.

The J gene is TRBJ2-1, the V gene TRBV18; D is unresolved. This CDR3 comprises 13 residues. CDR1 and CDR2 (germline): KGHSH, LQKENI. Deletions cut 4 bases from V and 0 bases from J, with 4 bases between. The CDR3 reads CASSLNSYNEQFF. The CDR3 DNA reads TGTGCCAGCTCACTTAACTCCTACAATGAGCAGTTCTTC.

The gene calls are TRBV27 and TRBJ2-7, with 9 bases that match TRBD1. The CDR3 spans 15 residues. The V segment lost 3 bases and the J segment 2 bases; nucleotides outside the gene matches: 5. Germline CDR1 reads MNHEY; CDR2 reads SMNVEV (reference sequence). CDR3 DNA sequence: TGTGCCAGCAGTTTTGGGGACAGGGACCCCTACGAGCAGTACTTC. This translates into CASSFGDRDPYEQYF.

The chain is built from TRBV19 and TRBJ1-6; TRBD1 aligns across 8 bases. The V and J ends lost 4 bases and 7 bases, in that order; junction bases with no gene match: 15. The V gene's germline CDR1 is LNHDA and CDR2 SQIVND (reference sequence). The CDR3 has 18 amino acids. The CDR3, as DNA: TGTGCCAGTAGTACAACCCACAGCCGACAGGGGACCAATTCACCCCTCCACTTT. It translates to CASSTTHSRQGTNSPLHF.

The rearrangement links TRBV28 to TRBJ1-2; weak D call: TRBD1 (6 bases). Trimming took off 3 bases at V and 3 bases at J, with 14 bases between the two ends. The CDR3 sequence is 15 residues long. Per germline, CDR1 MDHEN and CDR2 SYDVKM. In nucleotides, the CDR3 is TGTGCCAGCAGTTTGCCGGAGACAGGTCACTATGGCTACACCTTC. Translated: CASSLPETGHYGYTF.

The chain employs TRBV28 and TRBJ1-2; 8 bases are a match to TRBD1. The V and J ends lost 2 bases and 3 bases, in that order; junction bases with no gene match: 14. Germline V lookup: CDR1 MDHEN, CDR2 SYDVKM. This CDR3 spans 18 amino acids. The CDR3 sequence is CASSLLRTGRKGYYGYTF. The DNA for the CDR3 is TGTGCCAGCAGTTTACTTAGGACAGGGCGGAAAGGGTACTATGGCTACACCTTC.

The chain links TRBV6-1 to TRBJ2-2; no definite D call. The CDR3 is 13 amino acids. Germline CDR1 reads MNHNS; CDR2 reads SASEGT. V was clipped by 1 base and J by 4 bases, with 4 bases between them. The CDR3 here is CASSEGSTGELFF. Written as DNA, the CDR3 is TGTGCCAGCAGTGAAGGGAGCACCGGGGAGCTGTTTTTT.

The chain carries TRBV5-1 and TRBJ2-4; TRBD2 matches at 10 bases. The CDR3 totals 15 residues. Germline V gives CDR1 SGHRS, CDR2 YFSETQ. Trimming at V came to 3 bases and at J to 6 bases, leaving 6 bases not matched to a gene. CDR3 sequence: CASSSRLAGSNIQYF. The CDR3 DNA sequence: TGCGCCAGCAGCTCTCGACTAGCGGGTTCAAACATTCAGTACTTC. Supplemented by reference TRBV5-1 and TRBJ2-4, the full variable domain reads KAGVTQTPRYLIKTRGQQVTLSCSPISGHRSVSWYQQTPGQGLQFLFEYFSETQRNKGNFPGRFSGRQFSNSRSEMNVSTLELGDSALYLCASSSRLAGSNIQYFGAGTRLSVL.

This chain joins TRBV21-1 and TRBJ2-4; the table's D gene call, TRBD2, was not cross checked with the DNA. TRBV21-1 has pseudogene status. This CDR3 has 16 amino acids. CDR3 nucleotide sequence: TGTGCCAGCAGCAAAGGCGGGGGGCCTACCAAAAACATTCAGTACTTC. Translating gives CASSKGGGPTKNIQYF.

V and J are TRBV7-7 and TRBJ2-2; D is unclear. The CDR3 runs 13 residues. CDR1 is SSHAT, CDR2 FNYEAQ, per germline (reference sequence). The CDR3 region has the DNA TGTGCTACTAACCCATCGGCCACCGGGGAGCTGTTTTTT. It yields the protein CATNPSATGELFF. Complete variable domain (other parts from reference TRBV7-7 and TRBJ2-2): GAGVSQSPRYKVTKRGQDVTLRCDPISSHATLYWYQQALGQGPEFLTYFNYEAQPDKSGLPSDRFSAERPEGSISTLTIQRTEQRDSAMYRCATNPSATGELFFGEGSRLTVL.

The chain combines TRBV27 with TRBJ2-3; D may be TRBD1 (5 bases). CDR1 MNHEY and CDR2 SMNVEV come from the germline V gene (reference sequence). V shed 4 bases and J shed 3 bases, with 14 bases lying between them. The CDR3 sequence is 15 residues long. CDR3 DNA sequence: TGTGCCAGCAGTTCATTCCAGGGTTCGACAGATACGCAGTATTTT. Protein product: CASSSFQGSTDTQYF.

This clone was observed many times. The chain uses TRBV5-1 and TRBJ1-1, with 9 bases aligning to TRBD1. The CDR3 extends over 16 amino acids. The J segment lost 0 bases and the V segment lost 4 bases, leaving 7 bases of the junction unmatched. CDR1 is SGHRS, CDR2 YFSETQ, per germline. Here the CDR3 reads CASSPGQGNLNTEAFF. In DNA form, the CDR3 reads TGCGCCAGCAGCCCCGGACAGGGGAATCTGAACACTGAAGCTTTCTTT.

The table lists this clone with a few counts. This sequence joins TRBV4-1 and TRBJ1-1; D is possibly TRBD1 (6 bases). The CDR3 has 15 residues. The germline V and J ends were trimmed by 3 bases and 1 base, with 12 bases remaining between them. CDR1 and CDR2 (germline): MGHRA, YSYEKL. CDR3 nucleotide sequence: TGCGCCAGCAGCCAGGCCACGACAGGGAACACTGAAGCTTTCTTT. Protein sequence: CASSQATTGNTEAFF.

V is TRBV6-9 and J is TRBJ1-1, with D maybe TRBD1 (6 bases). The germline V gene has CDR1 MNHGY and CDR2 SVAAGI. V was pared by 2 bases and J by 1 base, with 8 bases between. The CDR3 extends over 14 amino acids. The CDR3 sequence is CASSYGQTNTEAFF. The CDR3 DNA sequence: TGTGCCAGCAGTTATGGACAGACGAACACTGAAGCTTTCTTT.

This clone was recorded a few times. The chain combines TRBV29-1 with TRBJ2-2, with 7 bases fitting TRBD1. Germline loops: CDR1 SQVTM, CDR2 ANQGSEA. V shed 6 bases, J shed 6 bases, and the junction held 7 bases outside the gene matches. This CDR3 contains 13 residues. CDR3 DNA sequence: TGCAGCGTACGACAGGGAAGCCCCGGGGAGCTGTTTTTT. Amino acids: CSVRQGSPGELFF.

The gene calls are TRBV19 and TRBJ2-1, with 8 bases matching TRBD1. The CDR3 length is 15 residues. CDR1 and CDR2 from the germline V gene are LNHDA and SQIVND (reference sequence). V was clipped by 6 bases and J by 2 bases; unmatched bases: 6. The CDR3 DNA reads TGTGCCAGTAGGACTCAGGGGGCCGCCTACAATGAGCAGTTCTTC. This gives the protein CASRTQGAAYNEQFF.

The chain employs TRBV7-2 and TRBJ2-2; D may be TRBD1 (5 bases). Trimming left V 3 bases short and J 4 bases short, with 9 bases between. In germline, CDR1 is SGHTA, CDR2 FQGNSA. This CDR3 comprises 14 residues. CDR3 coding DNA: TGTGCCAGCAGCTTCTCAGGGCTCACCGGGGAGCTGTTTTTT. It yields the protein CASSFSGLTGELFF.

This clone appeared once. CDR3 nucleotides: TGTGCCTGGGCTGGACAGGCGAACACTGAAGCTTTCTTT. Translated: CAWAGQANTEAFF. This chain uses TRBV30 with TRBJ1-1; 7 bases fit TRBD1. Unmatched junction bases numbered 4, after V lost 5 bases and J lost 1 base. CDR1 and CDR2 (germline): GTSNPN, SVGIG (reference sequence). The CDR3 loop spans 13 amino acids.

The gene calls are TRBV7-2 and TRBJ2-6; TRBD1 matches at 7 bases. CDR1 SGHTA and CDR2 FQGNSA come from the germline V gene. This CDR3 comprises 17 residues. Trimming took 5 bases from V and 4 from J; bases not matched to a gene: 11. CDR3 sequence: CASSTATGNWGANVLTF. CDR3 nucleotide sequence: TGTGCCAGCAGCACCGCGACAGGGAACTGGGGGGCCAACGTCCTGACTTTC.

The J gene is TRBJ2-1, the V gene TRBV9; 9 bases fit TRBD2. The V segment lost 0 bases and the J segment 9 bases; nucleotides outside the gene matches: 19. Germline CDR1 is SGDLS and CDR2 is YYNGEE. The CDR3 loop spans 19 amino acids. The CDR3 here is CASSVATTSAGGRVVEQFF. The CDR3 DNA follows: TGTGCCAGCAGCGTAGCTACTACGTCAGCTGGCGGGAGGGTAGTTGAGCAGTTCTTC.